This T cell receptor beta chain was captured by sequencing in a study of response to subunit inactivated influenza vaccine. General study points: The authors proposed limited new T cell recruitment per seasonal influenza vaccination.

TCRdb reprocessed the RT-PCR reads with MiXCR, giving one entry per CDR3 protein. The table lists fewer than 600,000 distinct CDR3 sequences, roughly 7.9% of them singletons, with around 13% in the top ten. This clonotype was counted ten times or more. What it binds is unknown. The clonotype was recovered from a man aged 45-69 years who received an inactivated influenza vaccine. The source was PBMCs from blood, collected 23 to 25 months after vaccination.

Here the CDR3 DNA reads TGTGCCAGCAGAAGCGGGGAGACCCAGTACTTC. It yields the protein CASRSGETQYF. The chain uses TRBV12-3 or TRBV12-4 and TRBJ2-5, with D possibly being TRBD2 (6 bases). Trimming took 6 bases from V and 5 from J, leaving 7 bases between them. CDR3 length equals 11 residues.